This TCR beta chain is drawn from a study of T cells after yellow fever vaccination. Comments on this clonotype: The antigen remains undetermined.

CDR1 and CDR2 (germline): MNHEY, SVGAGI. V was pared by 0 bases and J by 5 bases, with 6 bases of the junction left unmatched. The CDR3 runs 15 residues. Study-wide findings and caveats: CD4 and CD8 compartments shared a small share of clonotypes. One caveat is that FACS-sorted repertoires could contain abundant clonotypes contaminating from the bulk population. Among primary-vaccination clones, most reappeared after the booster, at approximately 97% for CD4 and more than 75% for CD8.

Researchers made TCR cDNA using 5'RACE template switching, and this step added a universal primer site and UMIs. From the 5' RACE reads, TCRdb called clonotypes with MiXCR, one entry per CDR3 protein. The profile covers hundreds of thousands of distinct CDR3 sequences, with around 12% appearing a single time and 15% taken by the ten largest. The receptor was derived from a man younger than 45 who received the YFV17D yellow fever vaccine. The specimen comprised PBMCs, sampled on the day of the yellow fever booster vaccination. J is TRBJ2-7 and V is TRBV6-5, with 8 bases matching TRBD2. The CDR3 DNA reads as TGTGCCAGCAGTTACTCGAGGGGACTAGGTGACGAGCAGTACTTC. Its protein product is CASSYSRGLGDEQYF.